What follows is one TCR beta chain and its context. The record originates from a study of cytomegalovirus exposure and HLA in healthy donors. CDR1 and CDR2 (germline): SGHVS, FQNEAQ. V was shortened by 1 base and J by 7 bases, with 11 bases between the two germline ends. The CDR3 runs to 15 residues. The PCR used 60 Vbeta and 13 Jbeta primers. Method: immunoSEQ multiplex PCR; TCRdb's copy keeps in-frame clones and lacks some. Of 64,000 or so clones listed, around 70% are singletons. V gene TRBV7-8 combines with J gene TRBJ1-6; tentatively, D is TRBD1 (5 bases). Source material: PBMCs. This TCR was recovered from a woman aged 45 to 65 in good health and CMV-seropositive. The CDR3 region is CASSLGGTENSPLHF. CDR3 DNA sequence: TGTGCCAGCAGCTTAGGAGGGACTGAAAATTCACCCCTCCACTTT. Complete variable domain (other parts from reference TRBV7-8 and TRBJ1-6): GAGVSQSPRYKVAKRGQDVALRCDPISGHVSLFWYQQALGQGPEFLTYFQNEAQLDKSGLPSDRFFAERPEGSVSTLKIQRTQQEDSAVYLCASSLGGTENSPLHFGNGTRLTVT.